These T cell receptor beta chains were read from a single sample in a study of T-cell memory formation after mild COVID-19. Using its own MiXCR run on the 5' RACE reads, TCRdb lists one record per CDR3 protein. Seen here are just under 350,000 distinct CDR3 sequences, over 10% observed once, and the top ten hold roughly 23%. The sample consisted of PBMCs or a T cell subset sorted from them (not recorded which). All receptors come from a man between 18 and 29 years old who had mild COVID-19 (a few samples of this study predate the infection). Cell type and time point are not known. The CDR3 runs from the conserved cysteine through the conserved F or W. Fields, in order: clone size, V gene, J gene, D gene, CDR3 protein, CDR3 DNA. The D gene is left open where the match is weak. The size field is filled for only some rows; it gives once, few, many or a size class.

-	TRBV7-2	TRBJ2-1	-	CASSFPRVGGPHYNEQFF	TGTGCCAGCAGCTTCCCTCGCGTCGGGGGGCCTCACTACAATGAGCAGTTCTTC
few	TRBV12-3/TRBV12-4	TRBJ1-1	-	CASNHRRMNTEAFF	TGTGCCAGCAACCACAGGAGAATGAACACTGAAGCTTTCTTT
-	TRBV12-5	TRBJ1-1	-	CASGDTEAFF	TGTGCTAGTGGTGACACTGAAGCTTTCTTT
-	TRBV6-2/TRBV6-3	TRBJ2-7	TRBD1	CASSYGDSHSLYEQYF	TGTGCCAGCAGTTACGGGGACAGCCATTCCCTCTACGAGCAGTACTTC
few	TRBV28	TRBJ1-2	TRBD1	CASSSGTDYGYTF	TGTGCCAGCAGTTCTGGGACAGACTATGGCTACACCTTC
few	TRBV12-3/TRBV12-4	TRBJ1-1	-	CASSSKVDTEAFF	TGTGCCAGCAGTTCTAAGGTGGACACTGAAGCTTTCTTT
-	TRBV25-1	TRBJ2-2	-	CASSSGITGELFF	TGTGCCAGCAGTTCCGGAATCACCGGGGAGCTGTTTTTT
few	TRBV12-3/TRBV12-4	TRBJ1-1	-	CASSFGGLGEAFF	TGTGCCAGCAGTTTCGGGGGCCTGGGTGAAGCTTTCTTT
few	TRBV10-3	TRBJ2-1	-	CAISEDWRTSSYNEQFF	TGTGCCATCAGTGAGGATTGGCGTACGAGCTCCTACAATGAGCAGTTCTTC
-	TRBV7-2	TRBJ1-2	-	CASSLVEGYGYTF	TGTGCCAGCAGCTTAGTGGAGGGCTATGGCTACACCTTC
few	TRBV5-6	TRBJ1-4	-	CASSQSGGFNEKLFF	TGTGCCAGCAGCCAAAGCGGGGGATTTAATGAAAAACTGTTTTTT
-	TRBV5-5	TRBJ2-5	-	CASSLANPYSETQYF	TGTGCCAGCAGCTTGGCGAACCCATACTCCGAGACCCAGTACTTC
many	TRBV7-3	TRBJ2-2	-	CASSQRTANTGELFF	TGTGCCAGCAGTCAGCGGACTGCGAACACCGGGGAGCTGTTTTTT
few	TRBV6-5	TRBJ1-2	TRBD1	CASSGQGNYYGYTF	TGTGCCAGCAGCGGACAGGGGAATTACTATGGCTACACCTTC
few	TRBV3-1	TRBJ2-3	TRBD2	CASSQEASGGTDTQYF	TGTGCCAGCAGCCAAGAGGCTAGCGGGGGCACAGATACGCAGTATTTT
few	TRBV5-1	TRBJ2-7	TRBD1	CASSLIPGTGANEQYF	TGCGCCAGCAGCTTAATTCCCGGGACAGGGGCCAACGAGCAGTACTTC
few	TRBV6-2/TRBV6-3	TRBJ1-1	-	CASSPSGSRAEAFF	TGTGCCAGCAGTCCTTCAGGGAGCCGCGCTGAAGCTTTCTTT
-	TRBV4-1	TRBJ2-1	-	CASTSGPGTGYNEQFF	TGCGCCAGCACCTCTGGGCCAGGGACGGGCTACAATGAGCAGTTCTTC
few	TRBV7-9	TRBJ2-5	-	CASNPGAQETQYF	TGTGCCAGCAACCCGGGGGCCCAAGAGACCCAGTACTTC
-	TRBV29-1	TRBJ1-2	TRBD1	CSVAGQGGNYGYTF	TGCAGCGTTGCGGGCCAGGGGGGGAACTATGGCTACACCTTC
many	TRBV6-5	TRBJ2-3	-	CASSQQGVSTDTQYF	TGTGCCAGCAGCCAACAGGGAGTGAGCACAGATACGCAGTATTTT
many	TRBV4-1	TRBJ1-1	-	CASSQVGLAEAFF	TGCGCCAGCAGCCAAGTAGGGCTAGCTGAAGCTTTCTTT
-	TRBV6-5	TRBJ1-4	-	CASRTLGRATNEKLFF	TGTGCCAGCCGAACCCTCGGCAGGGCCACTAATGAAAAACTGTTTTTT
-	TRBV4-1	TRBJ2-1	-	CASSQVGDYNEQFF	TGCGCCAGCAGCCAAGTGGGGGATTACAATGAGCAGTTCTTC
-	TRBV14	TRBJ2-4	-	CAKIRGAQNIQYF	TGTGCCAAGATTCGGGGGGCCCAAAACATTCAGTACTTC
few	TRBV12-3/TRBV12-4	TRBJ2-5	-	CASSPAAAKETQYF	TGTGCCAGCAGCCCAGCAGCGGCCAAAGAGACCCAGTACTTC
many	TRBV30	TRBJ2-2	TRBD2	CAWSPRGLADTGELFF	TGTGCCTGGAGCCCCCGGGGACTAGCCGACACCGGGGAGCTGTTTTTT
few	TRBV15	TRBJ2-7	-	CATSIPGVPYEQYF	TGTGCCACCAGCATTCCAGGGGTGCCCTACGAGCAGTACTTC
-	TRBV11-1	TRBJ2-6	-	CASTPPGTPGANVLTF	TGTGCCAGCACCCCCCCAGGGACGCCTGGGGCCAACGTCCTGACTTTC
-	TRBV6-5	TRBJ1-1	-	CASSYVSSTTEAFF	TGTGCCAGCAGTTACGTCAGTTCCACCACTGAAGCTTTCTTT
-	TRBV18	TRBJ2-1	-	CASSPPGPYNEQFF	TGTGCCAGCTCACCGCCGGGCCCCTACAATGAGCAGTTCTTC
many	TRBV15	TRBJ1-1	-	CATSRDFERAFF	TGTGCCACCAGCAGAGATTTTGAACGGGCTTTCTTT
few	TRBV20-1	TRBJ1-3	-	CSAMSSVTSGNTIYF	TGCAGTGCTATGTCTAGTGTCACCTCTGGAAACACCATATATTTT
few	TRBV7-3	TRBJ2-1	TRBD2	CASSPPSGGAGEQFF	TGTGCCAGCAGCCCCCCGAGCGGGGGGGCAGGCGAGCAGTTCTTC
-	TRBV29-1	TRBJ2-7	-	CSAGGWAGSYEQYF	TGCAGCGCCGGAGGGTGGGCGGGCTCCTACGAGCAGTACTTC
few	TRBV6-2/TRBV6-3	TRBJ2-5	TRBD1	CASLLRDRDLLETQYF	TGTGCCAGCCTGCTCCGGGACAGGGATTTGTTGGAGACCCAGTACTTC
few	TRBV12-3/TRBV12-4	TRBJ1-5	-	CASRPGQIRNQPQHF	TGTGCCAGCAGGCCCGGACAGATCCGCAATCAGCCCCAGCATTTT
many	TRBV11-2	TRBJ2-1	-	CASSLVGRFSYNEQFF	TGTGCCAGCAGCTTAGTCGGTCGGTTCTCCTACAATGAGCAGTTCTTC
few	TRBV19	TRBJ2-3	-	CASSIALLTDTQYF	TGTGCCAGTAGTATAGCGCTACTAACAGATACGCAGTATTTT
few	TRBV4-3	TRBJ2-1	-	CASSQESVYNEQFF	TGCGCCAGCAGCCAAGAATCAGTGTACAATGAGCAGTTCTTC